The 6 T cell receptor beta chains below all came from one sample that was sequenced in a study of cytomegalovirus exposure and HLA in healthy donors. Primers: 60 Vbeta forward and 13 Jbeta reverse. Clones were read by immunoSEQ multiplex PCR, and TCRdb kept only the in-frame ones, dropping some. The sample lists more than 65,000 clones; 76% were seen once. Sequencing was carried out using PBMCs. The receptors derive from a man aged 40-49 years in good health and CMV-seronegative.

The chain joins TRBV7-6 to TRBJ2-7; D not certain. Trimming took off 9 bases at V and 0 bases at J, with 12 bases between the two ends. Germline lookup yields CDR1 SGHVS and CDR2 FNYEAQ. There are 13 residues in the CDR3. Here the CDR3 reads CASTTLDSYEQYF. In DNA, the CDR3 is TGTGCCAGTACGACTCTAGACTCCTACGAGCAGTACTTC.

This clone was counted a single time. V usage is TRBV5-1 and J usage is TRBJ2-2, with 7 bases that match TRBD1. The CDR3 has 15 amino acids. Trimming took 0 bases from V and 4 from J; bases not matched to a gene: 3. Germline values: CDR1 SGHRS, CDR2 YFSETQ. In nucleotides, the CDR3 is TGCGCCAGCAGCTTGGCCCCAGGGGGCACCGGGGAGCTGTTTTTT. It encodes CASSLAPGGTGELFF. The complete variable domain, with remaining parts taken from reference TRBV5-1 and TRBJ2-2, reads KAGVTQTPRYLIKTRGQQVTLSCSPISGHRSVSWYQQTPGQGLQFLFEYFSETQRNKGNFPGRFSGRQFSNSRSEMNVSTLELGDSALYLCASSLAPGGTGELFFGEGSRLTVL.

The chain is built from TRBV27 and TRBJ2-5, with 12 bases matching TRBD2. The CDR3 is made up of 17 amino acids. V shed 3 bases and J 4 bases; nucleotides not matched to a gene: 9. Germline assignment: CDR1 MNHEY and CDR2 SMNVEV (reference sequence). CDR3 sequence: CASSFGTSGFPRETQYF. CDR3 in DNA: TGTGCCAGCAGTTTCGGGACTAGCGGGTTCCCCCGAGAGACCCAGTACTTC.

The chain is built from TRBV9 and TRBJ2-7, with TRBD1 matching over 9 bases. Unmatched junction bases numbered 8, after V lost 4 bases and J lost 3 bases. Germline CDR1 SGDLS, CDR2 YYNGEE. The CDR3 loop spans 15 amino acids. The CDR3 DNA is TGTGCCAGCAGCTCAGGACAGGGGTTTCTCTACGAGCAGTACTTC. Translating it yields CASSSGQGFLYEQYF.

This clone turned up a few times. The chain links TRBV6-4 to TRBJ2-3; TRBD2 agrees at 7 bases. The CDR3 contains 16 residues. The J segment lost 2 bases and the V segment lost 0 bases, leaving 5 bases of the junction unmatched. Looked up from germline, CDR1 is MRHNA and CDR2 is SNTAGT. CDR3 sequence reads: CASSDSASGHTDTQYF. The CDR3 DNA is TGTGCCAGCAGTGACTCGGCTAGCGGTCACACAGATACGCAGTATTTT.

CDR3 DNA: TGTGCCATCAGTGAGCGACAGGGGGGGTCGGATACTGAAGCTTTCTTT. The encoded protein is CAISERQGGSDTEAFF. The chain links TRBV10-3 to TRBJ1-1, with 9 bases fitting TRBD1. CDR3 length: 16 residues. CDR1 and CDR2 from the germline V gene are ENHRY and SYGVKD. The ends lost 2 bases at V and 5 bases at J; junction bases unmatched: 9.